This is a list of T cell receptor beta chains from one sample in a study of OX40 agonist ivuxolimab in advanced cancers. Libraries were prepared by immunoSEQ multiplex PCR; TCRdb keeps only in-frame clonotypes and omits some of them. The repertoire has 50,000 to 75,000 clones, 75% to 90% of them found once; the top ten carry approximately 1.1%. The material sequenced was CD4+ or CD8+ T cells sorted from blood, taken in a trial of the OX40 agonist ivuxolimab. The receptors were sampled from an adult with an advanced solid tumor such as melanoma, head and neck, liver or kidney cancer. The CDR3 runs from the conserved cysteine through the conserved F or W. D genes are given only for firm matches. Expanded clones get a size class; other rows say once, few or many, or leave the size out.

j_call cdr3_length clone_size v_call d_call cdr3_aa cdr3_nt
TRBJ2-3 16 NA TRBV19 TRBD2 CASSIQGLAGESAQYF TGTGCCAGTAGTATCCAGGGACTAGCGGGAGAAAGTGCGCAGTATTTT
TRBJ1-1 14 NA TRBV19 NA CASSQGGGNTEAFF TGTGCCAGTTCGCAGGGAGGGGGGAACACTGAAGCTTTCTTT
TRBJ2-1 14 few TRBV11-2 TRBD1 CASSLDRQGNEQFF TGTGCCAGCAGCTTAGATCGACAGGGGAATGAGCAGTTCTTC
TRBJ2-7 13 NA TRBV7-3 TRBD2 CASSFTGGSEQYF TGTGCCAGCAGCTTTACGGGAGGCAGCGAGCAGTACTTC
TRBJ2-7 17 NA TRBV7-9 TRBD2 CASSLRPTGTSGYEQYF TGTGCCAGCAGCTTACGGCCCACCGGGACTAGCGGATACGAGCAGTACTTC
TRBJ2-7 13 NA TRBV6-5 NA CASRRDAGYEQYF TGTGCCAGCCGACGGGACGCAGGCTACGAGCAGTACTTC
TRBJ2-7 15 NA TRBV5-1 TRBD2 CASSAGPGLGDEQYF TGCGCCAGCAGTGCAGGACCGGGACTAGGGGACGAGCAGTACTTC
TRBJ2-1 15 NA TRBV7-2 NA CASSLISGLYNEQFF TGTGCCAGCAGCTTGATCTCGGGACTCTACAATGAGCAGTTCTTC
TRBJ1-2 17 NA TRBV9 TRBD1 CASSAEPGTGKGYGYTF TGTGCCAGCAGCGCCGAACCCGGGACAGGGAAGGGCTATGGCTACACCTTC
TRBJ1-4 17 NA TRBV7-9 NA CASSLFRSAGQNEKLFF TGTGCCAGCAGCCTATTTCGGTCGGCAGGGCAAAATGAAAAACTGTTTTTT
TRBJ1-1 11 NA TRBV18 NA CALDGNTEAFF TGTGCGCTGGACGGGAACACTGAAGCTTTCTTT
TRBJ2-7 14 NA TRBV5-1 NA CASTRRAGGDEQYF TGCGCCAGCACCCGGAGGGCAGGGGGAGATGAGCAGTACTTC
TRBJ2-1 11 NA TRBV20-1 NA CSAREYNEQFF TGCAGTGCTAGGGAGTACAATGAGCAGTTCTTC
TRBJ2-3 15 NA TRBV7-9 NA CASSSPGTLGDTQYF TGTGCCAGCAGCAGTCCCGGGACTCTCGGAGATACGCAGTATTTT
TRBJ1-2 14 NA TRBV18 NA CASSSTQGGNGYTF TGTGCCAGCTCATCTACCCAGGGAGGTAATGGCTACACCTTC
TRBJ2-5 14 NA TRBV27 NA CASSPLGLQETQYF TGTGCCAGCAGTCCGCTCGGGCTACAGGAGACCCAGTACTTC
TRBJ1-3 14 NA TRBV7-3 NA CASSLGTHSDTIYF TGTGCCAGCAGCTTAGGCACTCATTCGGACACCATATATTTT
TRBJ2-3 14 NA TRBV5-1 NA CASSLQTGTDTQYF TGCGCCAGCAGCTTGCAGACGGGCACAGATACGCAGTATTTT
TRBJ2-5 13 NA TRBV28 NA CASSLGGLETQYF TGTGCCAGCAGTTTAGGGGGCCTGGAGACCCAGTACTTC
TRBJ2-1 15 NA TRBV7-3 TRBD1 CASSPTGVAYNEQFF TGTGCCAGCAGTCCTACAGGGGTTGCCTACAATGAGCAGTTCTTC
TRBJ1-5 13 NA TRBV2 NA CASMREANQPQHF TGTGCCAGCATGAGGGAGGCAAATCAGCCCCAGCATTTT
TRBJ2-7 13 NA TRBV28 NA CASSLRALYEQYF TGTGCCAGCAGTTTGAGGGCACTCTACGAGCAGTACTTC
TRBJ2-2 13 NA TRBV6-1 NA CASSGDGTGELFF TGTGCCAGCAGTGGAGACGGCACCGGGGAGCTGTTTTTT
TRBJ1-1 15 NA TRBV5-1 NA CASSGGHTMNTEAFF TGCGCCAGCAGCGGGGGACACACAATGAACACTGAAGCTTTCTTT
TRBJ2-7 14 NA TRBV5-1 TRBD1 CASSSGTGGDEQYF TGCGCCAGCAGCTCCGGGACAGGGGGCGACGAGCAGTACTTC
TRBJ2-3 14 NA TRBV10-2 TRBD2 CASSGLAGTDTQYF TGCGCCAGCAGTGGGCTAGCGGGCACAGATACGCAGTATTTT
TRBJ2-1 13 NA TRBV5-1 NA CASSLVLQGEQFF TGCGCCAGCAGCTTGGTGCTACAAGGTGAGCAGTTCTTC
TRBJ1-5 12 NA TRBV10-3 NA CATGTSNQPQHF TGTGCCACCGGGACTTCCAATCAGCCCCAGCATTTT
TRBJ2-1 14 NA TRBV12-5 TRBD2 CASGLKGLAGRQFF TGTGCTAGTGGTTTGAAGGGACTAGCGGGACGGCAGTTCTTC
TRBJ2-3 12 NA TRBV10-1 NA CASQGTTDTQYF TGCGCCAGTCAAGGGACGACCGATACGCAGTATTTT
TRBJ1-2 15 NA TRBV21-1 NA CASSNDRGLHYGYTF TGTGCCAGCAGCAACGACAGGGGGCTGCACTATGGCTACACCTTC
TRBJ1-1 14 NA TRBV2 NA CASSERRGNTEAFF TGTGCCAGCAGTGAACGGCGGGGGAACACTGAAGCTTTCTTT
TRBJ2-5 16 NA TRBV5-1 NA CASSLGDTTFQETQYF TGCGCCAGCAGCTTGGGGGATACTACCTTCCAAGAGACCCAGTACTTC
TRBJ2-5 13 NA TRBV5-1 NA CASRQSSKETQYF TGCGCCAGCAGACAATCCAGTAAAGAGACCCAGTACTTC
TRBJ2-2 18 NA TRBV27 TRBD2 CASSSLGNSGSETGELFF TGTGCCAGCAGTTCATTGGGGAACAGCGGGAGTGAAACCGGGGAGCTGTTTTTT
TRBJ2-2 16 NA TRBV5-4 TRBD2 CASRDASGRLDGELFF TGTGCCAGCAGGGATGCTAGCGGGAGGCTTGACGGGGAGCTGTTTTTT
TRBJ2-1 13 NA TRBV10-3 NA CAIRTELYNEQFF TGTGCCATCAGAACAGAGCTATACAATGAGCAGTTCTTC
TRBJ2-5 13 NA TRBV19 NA CASSMARKETQYF TGTGCCAGTAGTATGGCGCGGAAAGAGACCCAGTACTTC
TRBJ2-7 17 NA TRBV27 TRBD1 CASSGTGGASPSYEQYF TGTGCCAGCAGCGGGACAGGGGGCGCTTCGCCTTCGTACGAGCAGTACTTC
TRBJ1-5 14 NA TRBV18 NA CASSLSPGVSPQHF TGTGCCAGCTCACTCAGCCCGGGAGTTTCGCCCCAGCATTTT
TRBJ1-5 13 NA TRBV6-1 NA CASTRVGNQPQHF TGTGCCAGCACGCGGGTGGGGAATCAGCCCCAGCATTTT
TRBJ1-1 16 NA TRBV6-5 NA CASSYSKALMNTEAFF TGTGCCAGCAGTTACTCGAAGGCCCTCATGAACACTGAAGCTTTCTTT
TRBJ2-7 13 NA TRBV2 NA CASSDLQGLEQYF TGTGCCAGCAGTGACCTACAGGGCCTCGAGCAGTACTTC
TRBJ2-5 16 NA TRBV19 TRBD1 CASSGRDRAAKETQYF TGTGCCAGTAGTGGCCGGGACAGAGCGGCCAAAGAGACCCAGTACTTC
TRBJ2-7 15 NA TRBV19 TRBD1 CASSIDSGGGYEQYF TGTGCCAGTAGTATAGATTCAGGGGGCGGCTACGAGCAGTACTTC
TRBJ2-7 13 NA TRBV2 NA CASSDEAGSEQYF TGTGCCAGCAGTGATGAGGCAGGGAGCGAGCAGTACTTC
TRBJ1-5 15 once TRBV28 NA CASSTPTLGNQPQHF TGTGCCAGCAGTACCCCGACATTGGGCAATCAGCCCCAGCATTTT
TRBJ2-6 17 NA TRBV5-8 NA CASSPGTFPGGANVLTF TGTGCCAGCAGCCCCGGGACCTTTCCCGGAGGGGCCAACGTCCTGACTTTC
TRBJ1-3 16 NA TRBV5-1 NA CASSWTELEAGNTIYF TGCGCCAGCAGCTGGACAGAGTTAGAGGCTGGAAACACCATATATTTT
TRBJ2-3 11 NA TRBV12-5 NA CASGTRDTQYF TGTGCTAGTGGTACCCGAGATACGCAGTATTTT
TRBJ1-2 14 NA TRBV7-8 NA CASSPGGAGYGYTF TGTGCCAGCAGCCCAGGTGGCGCGGGCTATGGCTACACCTTC
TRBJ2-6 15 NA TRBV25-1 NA CASSETVSGANVLTF TGTGCCAGCAGTGAAACCGTTTCTGGGGCCAACGTCCTGACTTTC
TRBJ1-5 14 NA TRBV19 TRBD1 CASSKGQDNQPQHF TGTGCCAGTAGCAAAGGACAGGACAATCAGCCCCAGCATTTT
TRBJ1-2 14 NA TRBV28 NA CASSLQTVNYGYTF TGTGCCAGCAGTTTGCAGACCGTGAACTATGGCTACACCTTC
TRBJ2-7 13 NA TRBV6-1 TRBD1 CASQGQVNYEQYF TGTGCCAGCCAGGGACAGGTGAACTACGAGCAGTACTTC
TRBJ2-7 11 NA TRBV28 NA CASSLRYEQYF TGTGCCAGCAGTTTAAGGTACGAGCAGTACTTC
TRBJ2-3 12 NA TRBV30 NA CAWSVYTDTQYF TGTGCCTGGAGTGTATACACAGATACGCAGTATTTT